The clone carrying this TCR beta chain appeared a few times. These data originate in a study of early stage breast cancer tumors. Generated by immunoSEQ multiplex PCR, the TCRdb table keeps only in-frame clones and is missing some. The table lists about 5,000 clones, around three fifths of them singletons. The sample comprised breast tumor tissue. This receptor was taken from a person aged 45 to 60 with breast cancer.

CDR3 DNA: TGTGCCAGCAGACTTGACAGGGATGAAGCTTTCTTT. Its translation: CASRLDRDEAFF. The chain recombines TRBV2 with TRBJ1-1; TRBD1 matches at 7 bases. This CDR3 comprises 12 residues. Germline V gene sequence: CDR1 SNHLY, CDR2 FYNNEI. Trimming removed 6 bases from V and 7 bases from J; junction bases left unmatched: 5. The full variable domain, with the rest looked up from reference TRBV2 and TRBJ1-1, is EPEVTQTPSHQVTQMGQEVILRCVPISNHLYFYWYRQILGQKVEFLVSFYNNEISEKSEIFDDQFSVERPDGSNFTLKIRSTKLEDSAMYFCASRLDRDEAFFGQGTRLTVV.